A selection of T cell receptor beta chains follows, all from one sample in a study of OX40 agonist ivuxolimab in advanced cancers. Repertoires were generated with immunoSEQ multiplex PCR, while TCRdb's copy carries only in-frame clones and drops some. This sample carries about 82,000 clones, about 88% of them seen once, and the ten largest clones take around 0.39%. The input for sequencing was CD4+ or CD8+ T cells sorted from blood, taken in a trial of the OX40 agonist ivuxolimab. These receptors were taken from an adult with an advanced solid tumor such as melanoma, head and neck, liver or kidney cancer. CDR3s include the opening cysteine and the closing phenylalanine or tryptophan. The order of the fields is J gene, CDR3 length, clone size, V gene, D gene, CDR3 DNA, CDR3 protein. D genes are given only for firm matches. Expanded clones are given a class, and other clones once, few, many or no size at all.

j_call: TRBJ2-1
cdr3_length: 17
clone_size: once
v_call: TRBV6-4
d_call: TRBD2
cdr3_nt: TGTGCCAGCAGTGTCGAGGGGCTAGCGGGAGGGCGCAATGAGCAGTTCTTC
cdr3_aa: CASSVEGLAGGRNEQFF

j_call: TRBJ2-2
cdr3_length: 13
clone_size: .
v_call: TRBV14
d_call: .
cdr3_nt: TGTGCCAGCAGCCAAAACTCCCCCGGGGAGCTGTTTTTT
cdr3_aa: CASSQNSPGELFF

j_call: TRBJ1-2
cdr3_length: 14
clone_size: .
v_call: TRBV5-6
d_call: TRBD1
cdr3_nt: TGTGCCAGCAGCCCTTCCGGGACAGGGGGAGGCTACACCTTC
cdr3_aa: CASSPSGTGGGYTF

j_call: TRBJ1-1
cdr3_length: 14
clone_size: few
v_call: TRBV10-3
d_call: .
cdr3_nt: TGTGCCATCAGTGAGTCCCCAGGCAACACTGAAGCTTTCTTT
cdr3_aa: CAISESPGNTEAFF

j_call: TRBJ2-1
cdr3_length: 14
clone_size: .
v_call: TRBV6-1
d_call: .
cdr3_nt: TGTGCCAGCAGTCCGGGACTCTCCTACAATGAGCAGTTCTTC
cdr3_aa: CASSPGLSYNEQFF

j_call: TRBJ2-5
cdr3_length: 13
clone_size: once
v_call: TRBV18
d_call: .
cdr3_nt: TGTGCCAGCTCACCACCTTTAGAAGAGACCCAGTACTTC
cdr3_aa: CASSPPLEETQYF

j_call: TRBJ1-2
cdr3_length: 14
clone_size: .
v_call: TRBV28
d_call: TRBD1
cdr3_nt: TGTGCCAGCAGTTTACTTCGAGGGGGCGCAGGCTACACCTTC
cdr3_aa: CASSLLRGGAGYTF

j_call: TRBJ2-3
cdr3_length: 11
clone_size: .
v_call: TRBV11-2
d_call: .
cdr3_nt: TGTGCCAGCAGCCCGGAATATACGCAGTATTTT
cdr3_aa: CASSPEYTQYF

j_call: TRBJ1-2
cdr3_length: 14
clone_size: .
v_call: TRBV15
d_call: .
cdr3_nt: TGTGCCACCAGCTCGGGACCCCTTAACTATGGCTACACCTTC
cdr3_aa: CATSSGPLNYGYTF

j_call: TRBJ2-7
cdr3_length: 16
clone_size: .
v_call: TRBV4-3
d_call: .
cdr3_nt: TGCGCCAGCAGCCAAGATTTTGTACAGGATATGAGGGAGCAGTACTTC
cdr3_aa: CASSQDFVQDMREQYF

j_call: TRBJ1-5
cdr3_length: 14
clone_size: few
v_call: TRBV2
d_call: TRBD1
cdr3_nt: TGTGCCAGTGACAGGGGGCGAGTCGATCAGCCCCAGCATTTT
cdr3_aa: CASDRGRVDQPQHF

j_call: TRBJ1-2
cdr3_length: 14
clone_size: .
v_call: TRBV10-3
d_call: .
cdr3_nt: TGTGCCATCAGTGATAAGTCAGACATACTAGGCTACACCTTC
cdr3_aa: CAISDKSDILGYTF

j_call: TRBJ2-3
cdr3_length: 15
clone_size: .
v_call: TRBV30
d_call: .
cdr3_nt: TGTGCCTGGAGTAGAACTCCGACGAGGACAGATACGCAGTATTTT
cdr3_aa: CAWSRTPTRTDTQYF

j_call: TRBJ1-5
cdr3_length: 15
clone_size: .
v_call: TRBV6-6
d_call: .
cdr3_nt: TGTGCCAGCAGTTACCAGGGAAGGAGCAATCAGCCCCAGCATTTT
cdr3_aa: CASSYQGRSNQPQHF

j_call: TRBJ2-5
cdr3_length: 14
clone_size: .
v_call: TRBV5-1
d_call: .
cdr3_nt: TGCGCCAGCAGCTTGGGGGCAGGGAGAGAGACCCAGTACTTC
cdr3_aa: CASSLGAGRETQYF

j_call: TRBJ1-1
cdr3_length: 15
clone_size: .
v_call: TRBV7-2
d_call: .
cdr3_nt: TGTGCCAGCAGCTTATTTGTTCATGGGAACACTGAAGCTTTCTTT
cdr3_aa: CASSLFVHGNTEAFF

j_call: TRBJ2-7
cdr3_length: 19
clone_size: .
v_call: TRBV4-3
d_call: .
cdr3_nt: TGCGCCAGCAGCCGGAGGGTATTAAGAGAACAGGGGCCAGCCTACGAGCAGTACTTC
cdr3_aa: CASSRRVLREQGPAYEQYF

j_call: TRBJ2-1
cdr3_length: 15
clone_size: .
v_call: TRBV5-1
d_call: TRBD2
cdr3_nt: TGCGCCAGCAGCTTGTTTAGCGGGGTCTACAATGAGCAGTTCTTC
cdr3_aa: CASSLFSGVYNEQFF

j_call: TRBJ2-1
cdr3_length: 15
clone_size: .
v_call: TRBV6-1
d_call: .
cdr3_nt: TGTGCCAGCAGTGAAAGACTCCTTTCGACAACCATGCAGTTCTTC
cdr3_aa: CASSERLLSTTMQFF

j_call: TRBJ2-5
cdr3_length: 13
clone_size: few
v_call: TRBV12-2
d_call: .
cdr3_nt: TGTGCAAGTCGCTTAGCAGGTTGCGAGACCCAGTACTTC
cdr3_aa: CASRLAGCETQYF

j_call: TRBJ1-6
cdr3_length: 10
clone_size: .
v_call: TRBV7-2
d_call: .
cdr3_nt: TGTGCCAGCAGCCCCCGGGCCCTCCACTTT
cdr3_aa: CASSPRALHF

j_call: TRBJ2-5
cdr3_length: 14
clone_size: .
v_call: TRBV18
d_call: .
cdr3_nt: TGTGCCAGCTCACCACCGGTCCGACAAGAGACCCAGTACTTC
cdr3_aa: CASSPPVRQETQYF

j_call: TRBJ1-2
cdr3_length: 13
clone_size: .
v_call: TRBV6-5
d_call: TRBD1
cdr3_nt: TGTGCCAGCAGTAAGGGACAGGGATTGGGCTACACCTTC
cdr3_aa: CASSKGQGLGYTF

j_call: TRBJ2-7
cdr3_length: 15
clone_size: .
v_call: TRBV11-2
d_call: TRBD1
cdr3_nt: TGTGCCAGCAGCTCTGGGACAGGGGGCCACTACGAGCAGTACTTC
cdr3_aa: CASSSGTGGHYEQYF

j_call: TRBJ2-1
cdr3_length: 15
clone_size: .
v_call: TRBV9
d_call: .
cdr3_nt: TGTGCCAGCAGCCCCCCACCCGAGAATAGCGATGAGCAGTTCTTC
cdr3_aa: CASSPPPENSDEQFF

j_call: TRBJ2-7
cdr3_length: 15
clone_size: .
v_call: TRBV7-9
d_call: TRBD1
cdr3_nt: TGTGCCAGCAGCTCCAGGGGGACAGGGGACTACGAGCAGTACTTC
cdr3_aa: CASSSRGTGDYEQYF

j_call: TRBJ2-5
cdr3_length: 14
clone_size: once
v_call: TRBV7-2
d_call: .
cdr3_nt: TGTGCCAGCAGCTTCCTACAGCCCCAAGAGACCCAGTACTTC
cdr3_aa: CASSFLQPQETQYF

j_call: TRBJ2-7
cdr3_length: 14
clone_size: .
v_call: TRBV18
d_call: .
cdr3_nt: TGTGCCAGCTCACCAGCAGGGCCCGCTTACGAGCAGTACTTC
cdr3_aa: CASSPAGPAYEQYF

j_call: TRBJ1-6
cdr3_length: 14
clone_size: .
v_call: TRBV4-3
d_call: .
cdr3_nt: TGCGCCAGCAGCCAAGGTCAGGGTACTTCACCCCTCCACTTT
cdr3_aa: CASSQGQGTSPLHF

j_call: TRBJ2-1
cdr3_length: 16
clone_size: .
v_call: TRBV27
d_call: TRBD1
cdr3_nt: TGTGCCAGCAGTTCCTCCGGACAGGTCTCCTACAATGAGCAGTTCTTC
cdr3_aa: CASSSSGQVSYNEQFF

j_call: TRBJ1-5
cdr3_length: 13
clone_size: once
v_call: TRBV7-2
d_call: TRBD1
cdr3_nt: TGTGCCAGCAGCGGACAGGGGACTGGGCCCCAGCATTTT
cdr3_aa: CASSGQGTGPQHF

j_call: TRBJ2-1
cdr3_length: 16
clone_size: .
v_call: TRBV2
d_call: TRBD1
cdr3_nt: TGTGCCAGCAGTGATTTGGACAGGGGAACCTACAATGAGCAGTTCTTC
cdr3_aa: CASSDLDRGTYNEQFF

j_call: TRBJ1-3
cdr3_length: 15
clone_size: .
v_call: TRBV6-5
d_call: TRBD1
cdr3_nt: TGTGCCAGCAGTAACGGACAGGGCTCTGGAAACACCATATATTTT
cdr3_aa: CASSNGQGSGNTIYF

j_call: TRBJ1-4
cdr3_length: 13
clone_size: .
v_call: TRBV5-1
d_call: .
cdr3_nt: TGCGCCAGCAGCTTGGACAAAGATGAAAAACTGTTTTTT
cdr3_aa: CASSLDKDEKLFF

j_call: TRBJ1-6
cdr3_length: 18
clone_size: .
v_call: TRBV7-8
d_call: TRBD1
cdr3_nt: TGTGCCAGCAGCTTAGTGGACAGGGGGCGCTACTATAATTCACCCCTCCACTTT
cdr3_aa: CASSLVDRGRYYNSPLHF

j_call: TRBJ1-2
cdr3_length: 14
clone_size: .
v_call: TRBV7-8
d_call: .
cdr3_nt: TGTGCCAGCAGCTTAGTGGGCAGGGAAGAAGGCTACACCTTC
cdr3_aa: CASSLVGREEGYTF

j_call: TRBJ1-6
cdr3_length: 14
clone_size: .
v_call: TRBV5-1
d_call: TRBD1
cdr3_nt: TGCGCCAGCAGCTTGGATGACAGGGGTTCACCCCTCCACTTT
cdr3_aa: CASSLDDRGSPLHF

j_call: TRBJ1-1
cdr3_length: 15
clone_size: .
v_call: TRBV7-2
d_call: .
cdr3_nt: TGTGCCAGCAGCTTAGTGGGCGAAATGAACACTGAAGCTTTCTTT
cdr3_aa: CASSLVGEMNTEAFF

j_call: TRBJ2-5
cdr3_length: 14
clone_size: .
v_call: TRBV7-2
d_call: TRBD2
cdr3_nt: TGTGCCAGCAGCTTAAACCGGGGGGGAGAGACCCAGTACTTC
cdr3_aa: CASSLNRGGETQYF

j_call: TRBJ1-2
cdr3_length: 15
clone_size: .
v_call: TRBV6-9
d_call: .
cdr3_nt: TGTGCCAGCAGTTACGGCGGCCTAATTAACTATGGCTACACCTTC
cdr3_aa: CASSYGGLINYGYTF

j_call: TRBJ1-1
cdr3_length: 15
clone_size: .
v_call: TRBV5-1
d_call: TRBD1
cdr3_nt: TGCGCCAGCAGCTTGGAGGGACAGGGGGCCACTGAAGCTTTCTTT
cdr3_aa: CASSLEGQGATEAFF

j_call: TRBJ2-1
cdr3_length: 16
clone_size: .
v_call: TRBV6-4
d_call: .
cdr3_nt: TGTGCCAGCAGCAGAGGTTGGGGGGATGGCTACAATGAGCAGTTCTTC
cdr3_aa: CASSRGWGDGYNEQFF

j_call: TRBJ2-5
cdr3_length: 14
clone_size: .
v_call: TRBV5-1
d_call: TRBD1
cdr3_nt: TGCGCCAGCAGCACGGGACAGTACCAAGAGACCCAGTACTTC
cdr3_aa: CASSTGQYQETQYF

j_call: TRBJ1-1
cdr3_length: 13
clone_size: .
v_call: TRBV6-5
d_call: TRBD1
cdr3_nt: TGTGCCAGCAGAAATGGACAGGCCACTGAAGCTTTCTTT
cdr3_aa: CASRNGQATEAFF

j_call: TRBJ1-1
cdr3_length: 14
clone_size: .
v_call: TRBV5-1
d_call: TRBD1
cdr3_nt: TGCGCCAGCAGCAAGGGACAGGAAAACACTGAAGCTTTCTTT
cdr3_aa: CASSKGQENTEAFF

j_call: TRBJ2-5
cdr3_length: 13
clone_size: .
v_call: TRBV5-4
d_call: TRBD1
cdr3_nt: TGTGCCAGCAGCTTCGGACAGGGAGAGACCCAGTACTTC
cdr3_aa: CASSFGQGETQYF

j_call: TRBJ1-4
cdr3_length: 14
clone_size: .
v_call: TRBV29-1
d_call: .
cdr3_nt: TGCAGCGTGATACAGGGAACAACTAATGAAAAACTGTTTTTT
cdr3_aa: CSVIQGTTNEKLFF

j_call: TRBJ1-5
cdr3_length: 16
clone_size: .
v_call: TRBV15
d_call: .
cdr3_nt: TGTGCCACCAGCAGAGCGGGGGGGTGGGATAATCAGCCCCAGCATTTT
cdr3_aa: CATSRAGGWDNQPQHF

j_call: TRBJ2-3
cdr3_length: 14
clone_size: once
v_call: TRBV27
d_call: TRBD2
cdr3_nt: TGTGCCAGCTCGGGACTAGCGGGGGGGAATACGCAGTATTTT
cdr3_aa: CASSGLAGGNTQYF

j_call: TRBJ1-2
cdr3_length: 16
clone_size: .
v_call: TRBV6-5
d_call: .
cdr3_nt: TGTGCCAGCAGTTACTCGAGTTCCGGTTCGACCCCTCGCTACACCTTC
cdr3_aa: CASSYSSSGSTPRYTF

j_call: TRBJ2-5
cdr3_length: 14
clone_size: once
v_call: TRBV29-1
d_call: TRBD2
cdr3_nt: TGCAGCGTTGGAGCGGGAGTCTCGCGAGAGACCCAGTACTTC
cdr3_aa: CSVGAGVSRETQYF

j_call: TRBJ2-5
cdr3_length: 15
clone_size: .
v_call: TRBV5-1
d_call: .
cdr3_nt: TGCGCCAGCAGCTGGACCCAAGGCGTTCAAGAGACCCAGTACTTC
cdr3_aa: CASSWTQGVQETQYF

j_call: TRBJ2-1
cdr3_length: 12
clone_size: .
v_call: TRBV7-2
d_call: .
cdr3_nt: TGTGCCAGCAGCCCCACCCCCGGGGGCCAAATCTTC
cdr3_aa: CASSPTPGGQIF

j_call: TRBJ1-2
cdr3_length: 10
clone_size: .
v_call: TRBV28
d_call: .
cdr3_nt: TGTGACTTCCGTAACTATGGCTACACCTTC
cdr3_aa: CDFRNYGYTF

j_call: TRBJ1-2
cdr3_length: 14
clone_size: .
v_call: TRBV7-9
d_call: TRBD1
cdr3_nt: TGTGCCAGCAGCTTTGACAGGGGGAACTATGGCTACACCTTC
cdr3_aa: CASSFDRGNYGYTF

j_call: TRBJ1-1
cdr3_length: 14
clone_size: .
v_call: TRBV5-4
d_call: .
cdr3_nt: TGTGCCAGCAGCTTGGAACGGCGGAACACTGAAGCTTTCTTT
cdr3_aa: CASSLERRNTEAFF

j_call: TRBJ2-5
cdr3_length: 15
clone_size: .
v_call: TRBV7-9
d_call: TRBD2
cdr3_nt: TGTGCCAGCAGCGAAACGTTAGCGGGAAGGGAGACCCAGTACTTC
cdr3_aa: CASSETLAGRETQYF

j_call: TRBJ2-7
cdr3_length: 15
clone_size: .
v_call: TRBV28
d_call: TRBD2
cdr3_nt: TGTGCCAGCCGACGGACTAGCGGGGGTTCCTACGAGCAGTACTTC
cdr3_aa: CASRRTSGGSYEQYF

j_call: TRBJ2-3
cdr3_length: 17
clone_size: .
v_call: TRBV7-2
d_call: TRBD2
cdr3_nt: TGTGCCAGCAGCTTAGCTTGGTGGAGTAGCGGGCAGGATACGCAGTATTTT
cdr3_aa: CASSLAWWSSGQDTQYF

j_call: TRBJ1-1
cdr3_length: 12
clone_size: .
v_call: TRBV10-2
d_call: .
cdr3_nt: TGCGCCACCGGGACGAGGAACACTGAAGCTTTCTTT
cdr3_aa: CATGTRNTEAFF